This entry is about one T cell receptor (beta chain). This clonotype was found many times. Its target antigen remains unknown. No qualities accompany the bases; no much larger clone lies one base away. The source of the sample is a study of T-cell memory formation after mild COVID-19 (dated by TCRdb to the early 2020s). A note on the overall study: TCR sequence clusters from the two donors were found to be largely donor specific. The cohort comprised two young, previously healthy adult volunteers, one female and one male. T-cell clones expanding and contracting after mild COVID-19 in a couple of donors were tracked by longitudinal TCRalpha and TCRbeta repertoire sequencing.

The CDR3 measures 13 amino acids from cysteine to phenylalanine. The sequence is cut down to CDR3 DNA, 39 bases in frame from base 1. The V and J ends are trimmed by 0 bases and 4 bases, leaving 7 bases between them. CDR1 and CDR2 were assigned from the germline V gene as SGHRS and YFSETQ. Data came from an Illumina NovaSeq 6000. cDNA libraries for TCRalpha and TCRbeta were prepared by 5'RACE using constant-segment primers, with sample barcodes and unique molecular identifiers added. Trizol reagent was used to extract RNA from every sample. The libraries were amplified in two PCR steps, and the second step added a second sample barcode and Illumina TruSeq adapters. Libraries were sequenced on an Illumina NovaSeq with 2 x 150 bp paired-end reads. Regarding the original processing steps: With migec v1.2.7, reads were demultiplexed and then collapsed into UMI-guided consensus sequences. With mixcr v2.1.11, UMI consensuses were aligned to TRA and TRB V and J templates and assembled into clonotypes. A clonotype was counted as expanded or contracted only if both edgeR and NoisET called the change significant, with noise models trained on biological replicates. For edgeR calls, a false discovery rate-adjusted p below 0.01 and a log2 fold-change threshold of 1 were applied. As an exploratory analysis of dynamics, PCA with hierarchical clustering was applied to max-normalized trajectories of the 1000 most abundant clonotypes. Separately sequenced CD4+ and CD8+ repertoires were used to assign the CD4 or CD8 phenotype of responding clones. Starting from the raw public reads, TCRdb applied fastp trimming at Q25, assembled clones with MiXCR and retained in-frame beta chains. Rows are combined by CDR3 protein, so each entry shows the most common genes and DNA. These V and J calls rely on TCRdb rather than the paper's analysis. This sample gives roughly 240,000 distinct CDR3 sequences in total; approximately 15% of them show up just once. The ten largest clonotypes hold around 2% of the sample.

General study outcomes and caveats: Contracting CD4+ clones were located mainly in the CM and EM memory subsets, whereas CD8+ clones were found to be enriched in EMRA. Only a couple of mild cases were covered by the study, and larger cohorts that include severe cases with pre-infection samples were considered necessary. Some responding clones were detected in pre-infection memory, suggesting pre-existing cross-reactive memory T cells joined the SARS-CoV-2 response. The second-wave clones that peaked on day 37 were not confirmed to be SARS-CoV-2 specific. From day 15 to 85, contracting clones showed balanced CD4/CD8 phenotypes, whereas a second wave of clones that expanded from day 15 to 37 leaned towards CD4+.

PBMCs were isolated by Ficoll-Paque density gradient centrifugation. The sample was PBMCs or a T cell subset sorted from them (not recorded which). Recombination connected TRBV5-1 to TRBJ1-2, with the D gene uncertain. This TCR came from an adult woman who had mild COVID-19 (a few samples of this study predate the infection). The sample titles of this study are shuffled in the database, so cell type and time point are left out; the donor was told from shared clones. The CDR3 reads as follows: CASSLEASYGYTF. In nucleotides, the sequence is TGCGCCAGCAGCTTGGAGGCTTCCTATGGCTACACCTTC.